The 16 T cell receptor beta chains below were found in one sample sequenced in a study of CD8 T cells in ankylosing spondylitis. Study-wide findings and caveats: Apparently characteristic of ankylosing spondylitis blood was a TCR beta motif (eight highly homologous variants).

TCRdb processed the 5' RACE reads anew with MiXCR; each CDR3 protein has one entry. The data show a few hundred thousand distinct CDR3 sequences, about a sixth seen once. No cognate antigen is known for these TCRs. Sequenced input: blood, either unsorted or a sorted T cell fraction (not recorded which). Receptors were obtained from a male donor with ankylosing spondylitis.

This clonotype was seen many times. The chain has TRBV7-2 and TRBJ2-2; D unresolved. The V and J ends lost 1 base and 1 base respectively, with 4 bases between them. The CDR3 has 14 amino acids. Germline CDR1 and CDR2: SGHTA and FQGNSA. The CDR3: CASSLGVNTGELFF. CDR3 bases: TGTGCCAGCAGCTTAGGGGTGAACACCGGGGAGCTGTTTTTT. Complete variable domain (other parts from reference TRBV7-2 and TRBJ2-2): GAGVSQSPSNKVTEKGKDVELRCDPISGHTALYWYRQSLGQGLEFLIYFQGNSAPDKSGLPSDRFSAERTGGSVSTLTIQRTQQEDSAVYLCASSLGVNTGELFFGEGSRLTVL.

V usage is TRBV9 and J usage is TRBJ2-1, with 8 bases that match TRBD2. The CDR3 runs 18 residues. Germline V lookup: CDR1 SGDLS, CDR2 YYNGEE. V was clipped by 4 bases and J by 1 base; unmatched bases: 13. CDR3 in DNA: TGTGCCAGCAGCATGGGTTGGGGTGGCGGGAGGTCCTACAATGAGCAGTTCTTC. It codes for CASSMGWGGGRSYNEQFF.

CDR3 region: CASSELSGSNSPLHF. CDR3 in DNA: TGTGCCAGCAGTGAACTGTCAGGGTCTAATTCACCCCTCCACTTT. The chain links TRBV2 to TRBJ1-6; possibly TRBD1 for D (5 bases). Trimming stripped 2 bases from V and 6 bases from J, with 11 bases between. CDR3 size: 15 residues. From germline, CDR1 is SNHLY and CDR2 FYNNEI.

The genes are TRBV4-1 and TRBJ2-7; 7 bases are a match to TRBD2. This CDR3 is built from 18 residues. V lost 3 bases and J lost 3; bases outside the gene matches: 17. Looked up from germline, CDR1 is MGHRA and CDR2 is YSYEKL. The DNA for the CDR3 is TGCGCCAGCAGCCATCAAAGCTGGGGGGGTGGTCAGGACTACGAGCAGTACTTC. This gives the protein CASSHQSWGGGQDYEQYF.

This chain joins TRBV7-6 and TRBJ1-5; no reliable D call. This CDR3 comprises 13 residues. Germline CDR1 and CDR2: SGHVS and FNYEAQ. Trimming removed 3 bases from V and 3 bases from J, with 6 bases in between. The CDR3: CASSFGNNQPQHF. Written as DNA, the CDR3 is TGTGCCAGCAGCTTTGGTAACAATCAGCCCCAGCATTTT.

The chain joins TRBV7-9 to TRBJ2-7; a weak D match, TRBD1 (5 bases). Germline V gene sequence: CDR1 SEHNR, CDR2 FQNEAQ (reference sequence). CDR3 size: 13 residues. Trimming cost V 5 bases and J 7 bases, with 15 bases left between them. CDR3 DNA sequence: TGTGCCAGCAGCGAAGGGTTAGGGGAAGAGCAGTACTTC. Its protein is CASSEGLGEEQYF.

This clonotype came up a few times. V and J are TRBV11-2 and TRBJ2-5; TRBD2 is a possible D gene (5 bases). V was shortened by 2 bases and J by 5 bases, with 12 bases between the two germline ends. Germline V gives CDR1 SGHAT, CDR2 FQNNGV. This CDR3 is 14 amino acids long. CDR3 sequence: CASSLIGVWETQYF. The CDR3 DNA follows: TGTGCCAGCAGCTTAATCGGGGTGTGGGAGACCCAGTACTTC.

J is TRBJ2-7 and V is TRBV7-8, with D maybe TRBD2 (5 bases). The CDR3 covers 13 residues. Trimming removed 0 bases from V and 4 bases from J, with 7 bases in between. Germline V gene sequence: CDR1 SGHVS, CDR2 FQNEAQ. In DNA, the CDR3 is TGTGCCAGCAGCTTAGCGAGGGAGTACGAGCAGTACTTC. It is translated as CASSLAREYEQYF.

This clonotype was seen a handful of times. CDR3 in amino acids: CASSQAYQGSSYEQYF. The CDR3 DNA is TGCGCCAGCAGCCAAGCGTATCAAGGGAGCTCCTACGAGCAGTACTTC. This chain joins TRBV4-1 and TRBJ2-7, with D possibly being TRBD2 (5 bases). The CDR3 has 16 residues. The V end lost 1 base, the J end lost 0 bases, and 13 bases lay between the germline ends. CDR1 MGHRA and CDR2 YSYEKL come from the germline V gene.

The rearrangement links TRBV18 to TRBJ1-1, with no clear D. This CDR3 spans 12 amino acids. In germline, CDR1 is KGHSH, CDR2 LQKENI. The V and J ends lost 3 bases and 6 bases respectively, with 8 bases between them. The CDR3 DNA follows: TGTGCCAGCTCACCCACCGAGGCTGAAGCTTTCTTT. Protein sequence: CASSPTEAEAFF.

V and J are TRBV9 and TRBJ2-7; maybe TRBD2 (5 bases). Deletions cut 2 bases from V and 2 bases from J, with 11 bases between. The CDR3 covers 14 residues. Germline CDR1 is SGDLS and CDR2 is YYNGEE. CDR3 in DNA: TGTGCCAGCAGCGTGACGGGATCAGCCTACGAGCAGTACTTC. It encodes CASSVTGSAYEQYF.

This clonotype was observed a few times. This CDR3 reads CSVHSGSYNEQFF. The CDR3, as DNA: TGCAGTGTTCACTCCGGCTCCTACAATGAGCAGTTCTTC. The genes are TRBV20-1 and TRBJ2-1; D gene unclear. The length of the CDR3 is 13 residues. V dropped 7 bases and J dropped 0 bases, with 10 bases sitting between them. Germline CDR1 DFQATT, CDR2 SNEGSKA (reference sequence).

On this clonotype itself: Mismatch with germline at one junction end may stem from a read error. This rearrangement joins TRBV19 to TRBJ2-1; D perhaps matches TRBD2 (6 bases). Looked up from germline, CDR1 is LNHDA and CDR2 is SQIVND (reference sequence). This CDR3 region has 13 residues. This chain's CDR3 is CASSIEGTYEQFF. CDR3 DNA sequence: TGTGCCAGTAGTATAGAGGGGACTTATGAACAGTTCTTC. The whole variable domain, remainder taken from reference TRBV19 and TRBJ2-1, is DGGITQSPKYLFRKEGQNVTLSCEQNLNHDAMYWYRQDPGQGLRLIYYSQIVNDFQKGDIAEGYSVSREKKESFPLTVTSAQKNPTAFYLCASSIEGTYEQFFGPGTRLTVL.

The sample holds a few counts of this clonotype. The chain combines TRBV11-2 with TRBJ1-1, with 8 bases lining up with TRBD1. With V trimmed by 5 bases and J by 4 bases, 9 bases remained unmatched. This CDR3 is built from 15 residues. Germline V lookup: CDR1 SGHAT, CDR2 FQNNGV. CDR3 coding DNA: TGTGCCAGCAGCCCCGCACAGGGGGGAGTCACTGAAGCTTTCTTT. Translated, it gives CASSPAQGGVTEAFF.

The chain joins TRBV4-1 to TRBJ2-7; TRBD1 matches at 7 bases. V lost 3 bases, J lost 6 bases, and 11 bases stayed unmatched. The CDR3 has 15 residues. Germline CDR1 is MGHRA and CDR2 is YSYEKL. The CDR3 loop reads CASSQGQTAGLEQYF. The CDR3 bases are TGCGCCAGCAGCCAGGGACAGACCGCCGGGCTCGAGCAGTACTTC.

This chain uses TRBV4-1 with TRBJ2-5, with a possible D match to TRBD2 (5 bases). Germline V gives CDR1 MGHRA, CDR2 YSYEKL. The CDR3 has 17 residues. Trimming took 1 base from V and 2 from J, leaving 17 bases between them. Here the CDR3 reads CASSQVAPGSFQETQYF. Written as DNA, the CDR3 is TGCGCCAGCAGCCAAGTGGCCCCGGGGAGCTTTCAAGAGACCCAGTACTTC.